This TCR beta chain derives from a study of OX40 agonist ivuxolimab in advanced cancers. At the level of the whole study: The costimulatory receptor OX40 (CD134) was targeted by ivuxolimab, a fully human IgG2 agonistic monoclonal antibody. Intravenous ivuxolimab was administered to patients every 2 weeks at six dose levels: 0.01, 0.1, 0.3, 1.5, 3 and 10 mg/kg. Of the approximately 50 dose-escalation patients, hepatocellular carcinoma was present in 19, melanoma in roughly 15, renal cell carcinoma in 9 and head and neck cancer in 9. A male proportion of 75% to 85% and a mean age of 60 years, ranging from roughly 23 to 85, were recorded for the dose-escalation cohort. Patients were allowed to have had prior anti-PD-1, anti-PD-L1 or anti-CTLA-4 therapy, and about 40% of the dose-escalation patients had been treated with checkpoint inhibitors. Partial responses were achieved by three dose-escalation patients, of whom one had hepatocellular carcinoma and two had cutaneous melanoma. Peripheral TCRbeta sequencing aimed to test whether ivuxolimab altered TCR sequence diversity and caused clonal T-cell expansion. The monotherapy dose-escalation portion (N ≈ 57 patients) of the phase I ivuxolimab trial is reported in the paper.

The trial excluded patients who had a history of autoimmune disease or who were on systemic immunosuppression. Peripheral blood for TCR sequencing was collected from all dose cohorts at baseline, on cycle 4 day 1, and on cycle 7 day 1. The samples were drawn from a first-in-human, open-label, multicenter phase I dose-escalation trial of ivuxolimab. Adults with locally advanced or metastatic melanoma, renal cell, hepatocellular, or head and neck squamous cell carcinoma were enrolled in the trial. Before TCR sequencing, CD4+ T cells and CD8+ T cells from peripheral blood were sorted into separate populations. Here is what the overall study found, with its caveats: On average, CD8+ T cells showed more expanded clones than CD4+ T cells after ivuxolimab. Low levels of normalized T-cell clonal expansion were also seen in some patients who did not respond. Antigen specificity was not determined for the clonally expanded peripheral T cells. In partial responders in the 0.1-3.0 mg/kg groups, normalized peripheral clonal expansion was found to be among the lowest, especially among CD8+ T cells. At doses of 0.1 to 3.0 mg/kg, clonal expansion of both CD4+ and CD8+ blood T cells was observed from baseline to week 6.

Genomic DNA was isolated from the sorted cells so that the TCRbeta CDR3 region could be sequenced. TCRbeta CDR3 regions were sequenced using the immunoSEQ Assay. Sourced from immuneACCESS, this table was stored by TCRdb with only in-frame sequences that have V and J called. A share of the clones is absent; for the studies checked, an unresolved V gene accounts for under half, and the remainder has no known explanation. The sample table shows roughly 75,000 clones, and more than 75% are seen once. The ten largest clones take up about 0.75% of the sample. As for this clone: The antigen it binds to is not known. No per-base quality is available; no much larger clone lies one base away.

The CDR3 measures 15 amino acids from cysteine to phenylalanine. This entry keeps only the CDR3 DNA: 45 bases, framed from base 1. CDR1 and CDR2, per the germline V gene, are MNHNS and SASEGT. The germline ends are 11 bases apart after V is trimmed by 3 bases and J by 0 bases. The receptor chain draws on TRBV6-1 and TRBJ1-1, and the D gene may be TRBD1, 6 bases matching. The source of this sequence is an adult with an advanced solid tumor such as melanoma, head and neck, liver or kidney cancer. The starting material was CD4+ or CD8+ T cells sorted from blood, obtained in a trial of the OX40 agonist ivuxolimab. At the DNA level, the sequence is TGTGCCAGCAGTGATATAGGACAGATGAACACTGAAGCTTTCTTT. Its protein is CASSDIGQMNTEAFF.